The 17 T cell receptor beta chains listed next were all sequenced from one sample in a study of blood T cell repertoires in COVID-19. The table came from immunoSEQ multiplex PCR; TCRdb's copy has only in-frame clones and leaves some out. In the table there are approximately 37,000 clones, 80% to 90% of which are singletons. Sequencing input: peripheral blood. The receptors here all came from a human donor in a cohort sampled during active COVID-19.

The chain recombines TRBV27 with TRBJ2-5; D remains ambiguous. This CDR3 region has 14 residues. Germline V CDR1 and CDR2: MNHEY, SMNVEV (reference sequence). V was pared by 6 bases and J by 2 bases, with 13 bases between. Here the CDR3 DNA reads TGTGCCAGCAGCCCCATCAGGCAGCAAGAGACCCAGTACTTC. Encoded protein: CASSPIRQQETQYF.

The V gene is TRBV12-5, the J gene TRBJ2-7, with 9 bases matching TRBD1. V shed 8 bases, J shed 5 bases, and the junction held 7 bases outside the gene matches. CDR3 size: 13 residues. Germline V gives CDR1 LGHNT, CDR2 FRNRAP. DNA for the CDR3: TGTGCTAGTATGGGACAGGGTGATCACGAGCAGTACTTC. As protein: CASMGQGDHEQYF.

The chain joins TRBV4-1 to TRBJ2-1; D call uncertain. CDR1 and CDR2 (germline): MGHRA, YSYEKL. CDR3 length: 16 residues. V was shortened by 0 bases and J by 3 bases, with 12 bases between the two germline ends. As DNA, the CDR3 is TGCGCCAGCAGCCAAGATCATGGGCAACTCTACAATGAGCAGTTCTTC. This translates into CASSQDHGQLYNEQFF.

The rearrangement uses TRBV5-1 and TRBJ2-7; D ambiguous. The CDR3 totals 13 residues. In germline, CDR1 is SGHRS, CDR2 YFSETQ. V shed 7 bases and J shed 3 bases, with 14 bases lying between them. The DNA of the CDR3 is TGCGCCAGCCGATTGCCTCCTAGCTACGAGCAGTACTTC. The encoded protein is CASRLPPSYEQYF. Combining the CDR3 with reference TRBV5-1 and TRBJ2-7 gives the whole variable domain KAGVTQTPRYLIKTRGQQVTLSCSPISGHRSVSWYQQTPGQGLQFLFEYFSETQRNKGNFPGRFSGRQFSNSRSEMNVSTLELGDSALYLCASRLPPSYEQYFGPGTRLTVT.

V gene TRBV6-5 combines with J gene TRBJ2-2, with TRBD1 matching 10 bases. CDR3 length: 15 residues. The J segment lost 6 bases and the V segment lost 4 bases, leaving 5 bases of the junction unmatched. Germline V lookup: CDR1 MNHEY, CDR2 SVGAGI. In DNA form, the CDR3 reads TGTGCCAGCAGTTCGGACAGGGGGGCGGCCGGGGAGCTGTTTTTT. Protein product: CASSSDRGAAGELFF.

The CDR3 is CASGPGQGTEAFF. CDR3 in DNA: TGTGCTAGTGGACCTGGACAGGGCACTGAAGCTTTCTTT. The rearrangement links TRBV12-5 to TRBJ1-1; TRBD1 agrees at 8 bases. Germline-derived CDR1 and CDR2 are LGHNT and FRNRAP. Trimming at V came to 6 bases and at J to 4 bases, leaving 4 bases not matched to a gene. The CDR3 spans 13 residues. Filled out from reference TRBV12-5 and TRBJ1-1, the complete variable domain reads DARVTQTPRHKVTEMGQEVTMRCQPILGHNTVFWYRQTMMQGLELLAYFRNRAPLDDSGMPKDRFSAEMPDATLATLKIQPSEPRDSAVYFCASGPGQGTEAFFGQGTRLTVV.

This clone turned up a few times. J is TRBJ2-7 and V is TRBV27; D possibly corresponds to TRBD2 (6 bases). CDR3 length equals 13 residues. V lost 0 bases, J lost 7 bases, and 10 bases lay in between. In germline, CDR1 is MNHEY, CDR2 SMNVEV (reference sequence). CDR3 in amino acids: CASSLSGGVEQYF. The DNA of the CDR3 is TGTGCCAGCAGTTTATCCGGAGGGGTGGAGCAGTACTTC.

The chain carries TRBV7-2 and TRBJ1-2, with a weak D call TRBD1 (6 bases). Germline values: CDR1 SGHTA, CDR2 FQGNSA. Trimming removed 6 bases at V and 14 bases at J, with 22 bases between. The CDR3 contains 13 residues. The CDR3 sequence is CASSPNREFRGTF. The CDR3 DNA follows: TGTGCCAGCAGTCCAAACAGGGAGTTTAGGGGGACCTTC.

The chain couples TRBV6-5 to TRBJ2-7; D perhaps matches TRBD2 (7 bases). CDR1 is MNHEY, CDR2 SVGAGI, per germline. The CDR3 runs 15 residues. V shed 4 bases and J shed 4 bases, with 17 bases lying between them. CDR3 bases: TGTGCCAGCAGTTCCTCCGGGGGGCCCTATTACGAGCAGTACTTC. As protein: CASSSSGGPYYEQYF.

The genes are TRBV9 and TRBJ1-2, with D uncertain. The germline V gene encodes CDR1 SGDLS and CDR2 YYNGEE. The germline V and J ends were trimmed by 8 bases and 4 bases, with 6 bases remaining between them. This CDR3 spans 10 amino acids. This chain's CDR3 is CASRGYGYTF. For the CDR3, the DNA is TGTGCCAGTAGAGGCTATGGCTACACCTTC.

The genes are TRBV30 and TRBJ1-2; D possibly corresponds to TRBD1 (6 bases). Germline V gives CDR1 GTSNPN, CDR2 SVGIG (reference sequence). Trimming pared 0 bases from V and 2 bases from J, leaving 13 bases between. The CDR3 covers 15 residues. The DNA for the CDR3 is TGTGCCTGGAGTGTATACGGGCAGGGGAACTATGGCTACACCTTC. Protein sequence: CAWSVYGQGNYGYTF.

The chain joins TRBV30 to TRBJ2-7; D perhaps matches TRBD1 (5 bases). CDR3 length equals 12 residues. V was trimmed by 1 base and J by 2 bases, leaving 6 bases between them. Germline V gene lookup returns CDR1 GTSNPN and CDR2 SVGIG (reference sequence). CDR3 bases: TGTGCCTGGAGTGGGGGCACCTACGAGCAGTACTTC. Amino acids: CAWSGGTYEQYF.

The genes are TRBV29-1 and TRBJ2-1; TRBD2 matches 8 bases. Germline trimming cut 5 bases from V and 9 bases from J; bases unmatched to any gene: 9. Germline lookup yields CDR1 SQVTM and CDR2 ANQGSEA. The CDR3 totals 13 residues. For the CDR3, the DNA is TGCAGCGTTTCGGGGGGGCCCCGGGTTGAGCAGTTCTTC. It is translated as CSVSGGPRVEQFF.

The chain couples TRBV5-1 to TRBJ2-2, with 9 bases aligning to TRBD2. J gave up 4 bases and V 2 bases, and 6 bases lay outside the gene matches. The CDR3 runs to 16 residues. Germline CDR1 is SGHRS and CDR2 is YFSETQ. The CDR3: CASSFRVAGATGELFF. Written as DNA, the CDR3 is TGCGCCAGCAGCTTCCGCGTAGCGGGGGCCACCGGGGAGCTGTTTTTT. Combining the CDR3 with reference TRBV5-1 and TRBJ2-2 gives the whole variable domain KAGVTQTPRYLIKTRGQQVTLSCSPISGHRSVSWYQQTPGQGLQFLFEYFSETQRNKGNFPGRFSGRQFSNSRSEMNVSTLELGDSALYLCASSFRVAGATGELFFGEGSRLTVL.

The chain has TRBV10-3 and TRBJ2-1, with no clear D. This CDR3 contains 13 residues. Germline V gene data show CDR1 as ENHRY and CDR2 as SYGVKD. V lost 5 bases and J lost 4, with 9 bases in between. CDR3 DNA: TGTGCCATCAGTTTGGGCCTTTACAATGAGCAGTTCTTC. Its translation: CAISLGLYNEQFF.

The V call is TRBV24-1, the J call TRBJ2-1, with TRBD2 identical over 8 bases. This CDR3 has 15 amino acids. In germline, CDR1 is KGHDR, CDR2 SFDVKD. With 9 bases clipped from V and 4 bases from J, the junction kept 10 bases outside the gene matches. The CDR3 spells CATQSGSGSYNEQFF. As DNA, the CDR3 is TGTGCCACCCAATCGGGGAGCGGGAGTTACAATGAGCAGTTCTTC.

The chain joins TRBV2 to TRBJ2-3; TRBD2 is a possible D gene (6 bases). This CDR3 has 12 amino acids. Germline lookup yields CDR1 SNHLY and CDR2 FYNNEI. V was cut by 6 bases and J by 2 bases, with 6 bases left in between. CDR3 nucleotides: TGTGCCAGCAGGCGGGACACAGATACGCAGTATTTT. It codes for CASRRDTDTQYF.